This TCR beta chain was retrieved from a study of PD-1 blockade in classical Hodgkin lymphoma. Brentuximab vedotin exposure varied, and every patient relapsed after autologous stem cell transplantation. Trimming cost V 2 bases and J 6 bases, with 12 bases left between them. Germline V gene data show CDR1 as SEHNR and CDR2 as FQNEAQ (reference sequence). This CDR3 comprises 14 residues. TCRdb's table, derived via immunoSEQ multiplex PCR, lists solely in-frame clones and lacks some. This table has 40,000 or so clones, 70% to 90% appearing once. The receptor comes from a human donor with classical Hodgkin lymphoma. V usage is TRBV7-9 and J usage is TRBJ2-3, with D possibly being TRBD2 (5 bases). The sequences come from peripheral blood mononuclear cells (PBMCs), collected before the second cycle of nivolumab. DNA for the CDR3: TGTGCCAGCAGCTTAATGCTAGCTAGGGATACGCAGTATTTT. It translates to CASSLMLARDTQYF.